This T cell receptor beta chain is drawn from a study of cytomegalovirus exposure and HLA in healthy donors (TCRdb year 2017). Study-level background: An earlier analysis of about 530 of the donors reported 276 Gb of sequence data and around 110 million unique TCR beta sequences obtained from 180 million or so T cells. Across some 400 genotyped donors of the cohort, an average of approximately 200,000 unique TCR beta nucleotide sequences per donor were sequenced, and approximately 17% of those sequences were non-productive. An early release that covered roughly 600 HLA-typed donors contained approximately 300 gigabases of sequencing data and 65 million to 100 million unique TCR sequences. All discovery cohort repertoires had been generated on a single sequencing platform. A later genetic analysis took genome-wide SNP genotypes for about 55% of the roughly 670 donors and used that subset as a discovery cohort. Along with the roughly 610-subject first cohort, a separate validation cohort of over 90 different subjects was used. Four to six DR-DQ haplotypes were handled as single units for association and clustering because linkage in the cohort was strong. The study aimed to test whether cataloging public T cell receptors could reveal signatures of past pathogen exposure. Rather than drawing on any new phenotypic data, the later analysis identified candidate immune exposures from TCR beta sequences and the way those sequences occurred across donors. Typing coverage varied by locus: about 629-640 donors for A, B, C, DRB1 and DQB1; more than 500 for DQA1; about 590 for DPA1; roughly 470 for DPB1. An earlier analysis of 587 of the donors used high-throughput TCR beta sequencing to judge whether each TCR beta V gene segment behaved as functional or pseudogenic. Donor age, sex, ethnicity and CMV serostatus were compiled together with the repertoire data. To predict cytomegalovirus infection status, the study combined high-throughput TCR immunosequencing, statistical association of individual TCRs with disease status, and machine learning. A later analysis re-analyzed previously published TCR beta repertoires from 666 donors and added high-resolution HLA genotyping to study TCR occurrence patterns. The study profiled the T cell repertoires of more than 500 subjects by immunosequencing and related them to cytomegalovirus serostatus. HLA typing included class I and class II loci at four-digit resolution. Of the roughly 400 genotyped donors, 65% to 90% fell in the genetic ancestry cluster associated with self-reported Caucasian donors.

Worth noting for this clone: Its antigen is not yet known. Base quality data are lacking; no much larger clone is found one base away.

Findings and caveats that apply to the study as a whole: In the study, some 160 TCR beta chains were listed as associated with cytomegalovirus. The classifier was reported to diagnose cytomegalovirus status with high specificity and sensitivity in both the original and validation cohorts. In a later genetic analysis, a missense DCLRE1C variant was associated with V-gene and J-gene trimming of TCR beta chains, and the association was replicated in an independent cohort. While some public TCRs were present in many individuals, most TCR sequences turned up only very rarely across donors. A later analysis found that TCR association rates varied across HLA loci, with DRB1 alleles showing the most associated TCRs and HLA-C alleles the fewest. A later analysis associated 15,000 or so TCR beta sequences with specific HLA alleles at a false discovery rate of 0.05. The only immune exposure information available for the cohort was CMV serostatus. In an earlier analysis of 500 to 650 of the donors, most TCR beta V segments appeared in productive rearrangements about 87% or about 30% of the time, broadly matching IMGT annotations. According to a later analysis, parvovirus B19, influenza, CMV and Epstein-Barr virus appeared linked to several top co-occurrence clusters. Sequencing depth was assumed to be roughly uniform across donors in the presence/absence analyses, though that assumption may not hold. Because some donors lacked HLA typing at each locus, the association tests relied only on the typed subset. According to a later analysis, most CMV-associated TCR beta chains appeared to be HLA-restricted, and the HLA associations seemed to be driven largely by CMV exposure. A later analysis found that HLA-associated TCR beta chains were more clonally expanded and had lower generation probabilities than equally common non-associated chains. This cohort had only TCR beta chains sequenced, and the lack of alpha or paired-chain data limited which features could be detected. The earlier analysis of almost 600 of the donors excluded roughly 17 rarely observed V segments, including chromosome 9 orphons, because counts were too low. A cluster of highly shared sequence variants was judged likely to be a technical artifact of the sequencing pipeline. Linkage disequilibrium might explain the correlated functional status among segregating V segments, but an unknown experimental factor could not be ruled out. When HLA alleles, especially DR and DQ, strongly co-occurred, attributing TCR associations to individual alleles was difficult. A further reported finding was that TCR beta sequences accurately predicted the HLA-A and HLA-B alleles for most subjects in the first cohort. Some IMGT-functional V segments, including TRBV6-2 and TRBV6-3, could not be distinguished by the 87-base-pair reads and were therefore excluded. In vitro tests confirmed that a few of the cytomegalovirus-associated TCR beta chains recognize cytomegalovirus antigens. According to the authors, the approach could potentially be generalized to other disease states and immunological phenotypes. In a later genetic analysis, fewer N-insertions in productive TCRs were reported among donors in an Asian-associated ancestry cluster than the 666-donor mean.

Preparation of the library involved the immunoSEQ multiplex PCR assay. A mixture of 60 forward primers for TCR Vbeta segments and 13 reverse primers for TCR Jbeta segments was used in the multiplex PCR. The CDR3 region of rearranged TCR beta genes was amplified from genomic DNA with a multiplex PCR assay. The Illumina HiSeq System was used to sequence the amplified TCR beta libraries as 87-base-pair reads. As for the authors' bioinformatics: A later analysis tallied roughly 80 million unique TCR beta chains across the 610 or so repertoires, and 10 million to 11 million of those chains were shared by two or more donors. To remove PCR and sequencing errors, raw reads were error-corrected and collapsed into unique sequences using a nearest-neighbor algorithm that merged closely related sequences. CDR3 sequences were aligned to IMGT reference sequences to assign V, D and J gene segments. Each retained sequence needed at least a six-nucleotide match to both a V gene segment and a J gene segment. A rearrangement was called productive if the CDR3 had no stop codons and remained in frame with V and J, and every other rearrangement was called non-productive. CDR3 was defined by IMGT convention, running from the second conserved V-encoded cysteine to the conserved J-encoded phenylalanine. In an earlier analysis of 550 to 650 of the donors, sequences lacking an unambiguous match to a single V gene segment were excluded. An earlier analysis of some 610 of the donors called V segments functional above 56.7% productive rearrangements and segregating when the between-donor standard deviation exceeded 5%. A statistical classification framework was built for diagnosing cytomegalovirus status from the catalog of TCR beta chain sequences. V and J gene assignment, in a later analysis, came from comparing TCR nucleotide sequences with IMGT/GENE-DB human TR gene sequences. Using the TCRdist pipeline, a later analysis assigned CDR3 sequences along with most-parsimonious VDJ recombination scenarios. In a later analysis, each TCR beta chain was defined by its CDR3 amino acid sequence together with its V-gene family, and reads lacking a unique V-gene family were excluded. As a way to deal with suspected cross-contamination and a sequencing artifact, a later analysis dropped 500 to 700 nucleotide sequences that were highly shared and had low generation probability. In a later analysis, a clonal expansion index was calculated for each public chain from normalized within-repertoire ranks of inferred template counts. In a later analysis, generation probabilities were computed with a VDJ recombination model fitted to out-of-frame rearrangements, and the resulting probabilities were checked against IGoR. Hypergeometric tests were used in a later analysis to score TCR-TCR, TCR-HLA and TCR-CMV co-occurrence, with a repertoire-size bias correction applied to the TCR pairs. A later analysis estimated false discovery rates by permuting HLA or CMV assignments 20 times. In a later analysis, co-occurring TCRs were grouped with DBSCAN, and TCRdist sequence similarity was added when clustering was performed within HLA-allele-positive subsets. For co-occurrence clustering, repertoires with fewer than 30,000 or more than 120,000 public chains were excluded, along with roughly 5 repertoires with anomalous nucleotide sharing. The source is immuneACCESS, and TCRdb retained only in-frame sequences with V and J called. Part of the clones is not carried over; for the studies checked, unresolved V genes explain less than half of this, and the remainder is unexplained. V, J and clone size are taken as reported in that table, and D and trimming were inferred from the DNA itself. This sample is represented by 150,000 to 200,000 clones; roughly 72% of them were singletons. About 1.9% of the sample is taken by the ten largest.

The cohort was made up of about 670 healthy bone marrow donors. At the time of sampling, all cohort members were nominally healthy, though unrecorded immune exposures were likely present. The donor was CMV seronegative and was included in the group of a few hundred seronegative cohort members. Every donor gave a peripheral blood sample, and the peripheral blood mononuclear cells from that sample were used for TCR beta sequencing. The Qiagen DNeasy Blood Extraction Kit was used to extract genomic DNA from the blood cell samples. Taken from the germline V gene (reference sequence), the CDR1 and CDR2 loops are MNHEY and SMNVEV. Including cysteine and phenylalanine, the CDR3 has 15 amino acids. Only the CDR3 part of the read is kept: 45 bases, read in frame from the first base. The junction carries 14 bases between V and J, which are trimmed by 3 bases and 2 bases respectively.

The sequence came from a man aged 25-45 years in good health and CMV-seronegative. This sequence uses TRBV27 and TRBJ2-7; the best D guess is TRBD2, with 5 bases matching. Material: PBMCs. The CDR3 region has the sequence CASSFGLSATYEQYF. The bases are TGTGCCAGCAGTTTTGGACTCTCAGCCACCTACGAGCAGTACTTC.